The entry that follows covers one TCR beta chain sequence. As originally analysed: The authors estimated nucleated cell counts from reference gene primer amplification. Clones were read by immunoSEQ multiplex PCR, and TCRdb kept only the in-frame ones, dropping some. V, J and clone size are taken as reported in that table, and D and trimming were inferred from the DNA itself. The sample yields fewer than 130,000 clones, 76% seen once. This specimen belongs to a study of blood T cell repertoires in COVID-19. For the study at large: Sites in the United States, Italy and Spain provided acute and convalescent COVID-19 samples. T cells, B-cell-depleted T cells, or PBMCs supplied cDNA or gDNA.

Unmatched junction bases numbered 10, after V lost 4 bases and J lost 7 bases. CDR1 is SEHNR, CDR2 FQNEAQ, per germline (reference sequence). The CDR3 is made up of 15 amino acids. J is TRBJ2-1 and V is TRBV7-9; 7 bases fit TRBD1. The sample comprised peripheral blood. This TCR was recovered from a woman older than 75 with acute or convalescent COVID-19. In nucleotides, the CDR3 is TGTGCCAGCAGCTCAGGGACAGTCCGGCCAAATGAGCAGTTCTTC. Its translation is CASSSGTVRPNEQFF.